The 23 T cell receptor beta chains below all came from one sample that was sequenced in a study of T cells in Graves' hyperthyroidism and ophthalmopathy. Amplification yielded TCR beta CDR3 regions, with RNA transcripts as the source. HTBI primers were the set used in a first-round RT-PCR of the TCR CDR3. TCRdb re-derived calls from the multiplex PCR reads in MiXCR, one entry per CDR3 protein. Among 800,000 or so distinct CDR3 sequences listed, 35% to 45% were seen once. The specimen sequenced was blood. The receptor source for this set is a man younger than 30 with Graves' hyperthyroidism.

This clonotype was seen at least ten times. Here the CDR3 DNA reads TGTGCCACCAGTACCCCAGGGGATCGGTTCCAGTACTTC. Amino acids: CATSTPGDRFQYF. This sequence joins TRBV24-1 and TRBJ2-5, with a possible D match to TRBD1 (6 bases). This CDR3 has 13 residues. The germline CDR1 and CDR2 sequences are KGHDR and SFDVKD. V was pared by 6 bases and J by 10 bases, with 17 bases between.

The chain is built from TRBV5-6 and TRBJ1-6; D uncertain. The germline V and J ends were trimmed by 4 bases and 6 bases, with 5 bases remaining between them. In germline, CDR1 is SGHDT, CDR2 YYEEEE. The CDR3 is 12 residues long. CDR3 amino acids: CASSQSNSPLHF. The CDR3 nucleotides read TGTGCCAGCAGCCAGAGTAATTCACCCCTCCACTTT.

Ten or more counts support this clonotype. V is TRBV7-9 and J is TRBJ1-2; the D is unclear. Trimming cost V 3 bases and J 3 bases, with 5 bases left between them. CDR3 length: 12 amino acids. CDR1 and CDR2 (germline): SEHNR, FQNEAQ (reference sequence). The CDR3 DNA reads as TGTGCCAGCAGCTTTTCTGACTATGGCTACACCTTC. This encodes CASSFSDYGYTF.

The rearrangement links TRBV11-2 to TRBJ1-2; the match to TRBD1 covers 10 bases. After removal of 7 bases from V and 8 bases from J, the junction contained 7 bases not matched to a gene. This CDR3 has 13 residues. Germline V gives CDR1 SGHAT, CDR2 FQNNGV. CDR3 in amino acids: CASKTDRGGGYTF. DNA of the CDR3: TGTGCCAGCAAGACGGACAGGGGGGGCGGCTACACCTTC.

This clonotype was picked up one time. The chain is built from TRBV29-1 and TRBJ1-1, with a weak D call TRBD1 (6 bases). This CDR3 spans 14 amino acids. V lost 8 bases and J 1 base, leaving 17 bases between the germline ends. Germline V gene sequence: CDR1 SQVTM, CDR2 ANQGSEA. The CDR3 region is CSSPGRGSNTEAFF. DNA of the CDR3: TGCAGCTCACCGGGGAGGGGGTCGAACACTGAAGCTTTCTTT.

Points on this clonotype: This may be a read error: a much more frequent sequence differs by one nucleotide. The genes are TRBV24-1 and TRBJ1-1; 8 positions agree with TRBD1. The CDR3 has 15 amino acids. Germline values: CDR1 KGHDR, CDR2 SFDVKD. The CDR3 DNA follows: TGTGCCACCACTCACTCGGGACAGGTGAACACTGAATCTTTCTTT. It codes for CATTHSGQVNTESFF.

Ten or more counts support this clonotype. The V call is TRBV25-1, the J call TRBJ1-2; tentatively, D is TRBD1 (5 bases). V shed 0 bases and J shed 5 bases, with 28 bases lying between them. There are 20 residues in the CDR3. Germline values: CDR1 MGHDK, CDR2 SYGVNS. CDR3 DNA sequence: TGTGCCAGCAGTGAATATTTTGGACGGGACTCAAGTTTGGGAGGGTATGGCTACACCTTC. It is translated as CASSEYFGRDSSLGGYGYTF.

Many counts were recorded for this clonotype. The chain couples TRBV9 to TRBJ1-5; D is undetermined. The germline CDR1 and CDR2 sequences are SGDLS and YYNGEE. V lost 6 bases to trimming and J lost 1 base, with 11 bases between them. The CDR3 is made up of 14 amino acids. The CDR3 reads CASNNGVSNQPQHF. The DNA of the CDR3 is TGTGCCAGCAACAATGGGGTAAGCAATCAGCCCCAGCATTTT.

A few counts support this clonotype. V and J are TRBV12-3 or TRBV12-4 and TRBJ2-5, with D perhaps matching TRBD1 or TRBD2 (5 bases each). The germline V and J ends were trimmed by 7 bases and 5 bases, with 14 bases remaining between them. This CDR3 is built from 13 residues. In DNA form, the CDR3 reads TGTGCCAGCACCACGAGGGGTAGCGAGACCCAGTACTTC. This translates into CASTTRGSETQYF.

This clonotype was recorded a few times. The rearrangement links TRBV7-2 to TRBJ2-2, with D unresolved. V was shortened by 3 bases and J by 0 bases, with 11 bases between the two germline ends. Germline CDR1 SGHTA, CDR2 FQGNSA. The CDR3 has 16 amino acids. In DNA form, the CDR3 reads TGTGCCAGCAGCTTGGCCGGCTGGGCGAACACCGGGGAGCTGTTTTTT. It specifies CASSLAGWANTGELFF.

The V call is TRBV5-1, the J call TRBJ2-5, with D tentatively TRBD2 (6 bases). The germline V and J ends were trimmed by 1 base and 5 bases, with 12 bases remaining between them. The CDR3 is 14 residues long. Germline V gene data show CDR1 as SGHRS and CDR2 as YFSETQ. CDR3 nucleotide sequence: TGCGCCAGCAGCTTGATGGAGGGGAGGGAGACCCAGTACTTC. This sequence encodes CASSLMEGRETQYF.

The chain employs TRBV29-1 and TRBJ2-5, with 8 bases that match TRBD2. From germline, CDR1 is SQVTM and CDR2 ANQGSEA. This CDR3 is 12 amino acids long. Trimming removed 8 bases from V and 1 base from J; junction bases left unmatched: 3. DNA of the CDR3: TGCAGCACTAGCGGAGGCCAAGAGACCCAGTACTTC. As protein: CSTSGGQETQYF.

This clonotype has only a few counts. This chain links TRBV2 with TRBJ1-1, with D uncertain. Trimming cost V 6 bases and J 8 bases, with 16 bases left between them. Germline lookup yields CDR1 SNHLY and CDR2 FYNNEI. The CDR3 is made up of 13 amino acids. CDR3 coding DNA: TGTGCCAGCAGCCAAGATTGGGATGCAGAAGCTTTCTTT. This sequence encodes CASSQDWDAEAFF.

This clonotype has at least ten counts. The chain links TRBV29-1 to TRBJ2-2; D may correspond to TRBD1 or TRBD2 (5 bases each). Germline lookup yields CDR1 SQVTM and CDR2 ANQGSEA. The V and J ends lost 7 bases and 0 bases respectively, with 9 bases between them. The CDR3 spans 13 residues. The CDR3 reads CSAGPTNTGELFF. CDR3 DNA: TGCAGCGCGGGACCGACGAACACCGGGGAGCTGTTTTTT.

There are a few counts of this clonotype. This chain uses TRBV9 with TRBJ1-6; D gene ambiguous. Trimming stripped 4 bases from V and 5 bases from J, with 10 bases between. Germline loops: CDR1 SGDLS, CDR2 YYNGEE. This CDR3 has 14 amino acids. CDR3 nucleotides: TGTGCCAGCAGCCAATTGGTCAATAATTCACCCCTCCACTTT. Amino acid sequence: CASSQLVNNSPLHF.

This CDR3 reads CASSRLPGQGTYEQYF. In DNA, the CDR3 is TGTGCCAGCAGCCGGTTACCGGGACAGGGGACCTACGAGCAGTACTTC. This rearrangement joins TRBV6-1 to TRBJ2-7; 10 bases are shared with TRBD1. The trim removed 6 bases at V and 2 bases at J, leaving 10 bases unmatched. This CDR3 has 16 amino acids. Germline V gene sequence: CDR1 MNHNS, CDR2 SASEGT.

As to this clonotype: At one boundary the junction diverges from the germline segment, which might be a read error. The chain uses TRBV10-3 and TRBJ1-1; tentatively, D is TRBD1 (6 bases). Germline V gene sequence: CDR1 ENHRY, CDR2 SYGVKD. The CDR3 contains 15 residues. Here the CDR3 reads CASSLSGVLNTEAFF. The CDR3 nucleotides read TGTGCCAGCAGTCTCTCAGGGGTTTTGAACACTGAAGCTTTCTTT.

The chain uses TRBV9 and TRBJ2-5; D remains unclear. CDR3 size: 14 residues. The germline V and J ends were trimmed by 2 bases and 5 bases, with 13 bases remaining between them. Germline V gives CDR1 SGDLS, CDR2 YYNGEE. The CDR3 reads CASSVGWARETQYF. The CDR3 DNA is TGTGCCAGCAGCGTTGGGTGGGCTCGCGAGACCCAGTACTTC.

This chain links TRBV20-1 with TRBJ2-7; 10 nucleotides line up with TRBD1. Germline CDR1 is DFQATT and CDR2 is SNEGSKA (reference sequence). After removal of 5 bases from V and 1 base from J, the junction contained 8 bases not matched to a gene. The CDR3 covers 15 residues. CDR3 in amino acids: CSAGVRDRGSYEQYF. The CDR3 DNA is TGCAGTGCTGGGGTCCGGGACAGGGGATCCTACGAGCAGTACTTC.

The CDR3 protein is CASSYDQHTEAFF. The CDR3 nucleotides read TGTGCCAGCAGCTACGACCAACACACTGAAGCTTTCTTT. The chain is built from TRBV5-8 and TRBJ1-1; no reliable D call. The CDR3 is made up of 13 amino acids. The V and J ends lost 3 bases and 3 bases respectively, with 9 bases between them. The germline V gene encodes CDR1 SGHTS and CDR2 YDEGEE.

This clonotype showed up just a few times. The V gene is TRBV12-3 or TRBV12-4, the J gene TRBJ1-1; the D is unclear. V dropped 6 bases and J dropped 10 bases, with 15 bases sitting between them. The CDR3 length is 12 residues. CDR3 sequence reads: CASSPGPFGAFF. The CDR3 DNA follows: TGTGCCAGCAGCCCGGGCCCTTTTGGAGCTTTCTTT.

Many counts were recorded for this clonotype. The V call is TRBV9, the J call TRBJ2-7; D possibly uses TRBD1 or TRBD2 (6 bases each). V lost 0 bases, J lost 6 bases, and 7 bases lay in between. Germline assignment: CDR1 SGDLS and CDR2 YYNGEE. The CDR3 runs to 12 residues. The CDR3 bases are TGTGCCAGCAGCGTAGAGGGGGGCGAGCAGTACTTC. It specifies CASSVEGGEQYF.

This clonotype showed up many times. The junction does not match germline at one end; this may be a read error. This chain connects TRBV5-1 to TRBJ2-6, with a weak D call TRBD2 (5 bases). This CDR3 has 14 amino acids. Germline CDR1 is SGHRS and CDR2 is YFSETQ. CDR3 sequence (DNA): TGTGCCAGTAGTTCGGGGAGCGGGGCCAACGTCCTGACTTTC. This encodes CASSSGSGANVLTF.